This T cell receptor (beta chain) was found in a study of blood T cell repertoires in COVID-19. Only in-frame clones appear in the TCRdb table, and some are missing; sequencing was by immunoSEQ multiplex PCR. The table lists 290,000 or so clones, approximately 90% of them singletons. Seattle cases were enrolled at active infection and followed longitudinally. V shed 5 bases and J shed 0 bases, with 8 bases lying between them. The CDR3 loop spans 14 amino acids. CDR1 and CDR2 from the germline V gene are LNHDA and SQIVND (reference sequence). The TCR sequence derives from a woman in her twenties or thirties with COVID-19, enrolled during active disease. The sample taken for sequencing was peripheral blood. This chain links TRBV19 with TRBJ2-1; a possible D gene is TRBD2 (6 bases). The CDR3 spells CASSRESSYNEQFF. The CDR3 DNA follows: TGTGCCAGTAGTCGGGAGAGCTCCTACAATGAGCAGTTCTTC.